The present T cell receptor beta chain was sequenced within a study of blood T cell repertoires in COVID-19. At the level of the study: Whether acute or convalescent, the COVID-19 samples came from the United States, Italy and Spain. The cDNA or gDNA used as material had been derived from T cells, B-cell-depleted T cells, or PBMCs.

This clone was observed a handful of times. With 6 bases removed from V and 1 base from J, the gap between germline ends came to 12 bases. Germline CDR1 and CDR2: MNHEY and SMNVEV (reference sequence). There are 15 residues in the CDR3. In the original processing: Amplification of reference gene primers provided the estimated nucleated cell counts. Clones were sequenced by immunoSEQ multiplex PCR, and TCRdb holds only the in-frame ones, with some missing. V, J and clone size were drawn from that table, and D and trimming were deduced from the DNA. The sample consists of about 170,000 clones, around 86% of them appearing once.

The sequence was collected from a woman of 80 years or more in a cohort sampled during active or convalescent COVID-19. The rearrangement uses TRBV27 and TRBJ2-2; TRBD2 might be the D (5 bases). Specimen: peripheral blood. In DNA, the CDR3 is TGTGCCAGCAGCTCCGACTACGGGAACACCGGGGAGCTGTTTTTT. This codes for CASSSDYGNTGELFF.